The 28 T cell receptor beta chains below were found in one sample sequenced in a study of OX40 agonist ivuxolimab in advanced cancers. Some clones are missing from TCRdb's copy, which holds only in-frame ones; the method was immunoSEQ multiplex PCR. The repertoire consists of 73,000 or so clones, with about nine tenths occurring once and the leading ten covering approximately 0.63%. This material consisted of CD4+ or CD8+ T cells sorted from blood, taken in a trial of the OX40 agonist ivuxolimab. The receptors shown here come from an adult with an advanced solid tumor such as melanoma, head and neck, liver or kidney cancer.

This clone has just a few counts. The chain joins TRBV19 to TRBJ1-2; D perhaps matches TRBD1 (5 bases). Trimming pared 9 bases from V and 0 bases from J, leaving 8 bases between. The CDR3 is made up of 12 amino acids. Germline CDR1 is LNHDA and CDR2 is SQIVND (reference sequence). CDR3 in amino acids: CASGGANYGYTF. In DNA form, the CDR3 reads TGTGCCAGCGGGGGGGCTAACTATGGCTACACCTTC.

CDR3: CASLSRTGALYEQYF. The CDR3 nucleotides are TGTGCCAGTCTGTCCAGGACAGGGGCTCTGTACGAGCAGTACTTC. The rearrangement uses TRBV6-1 and TRBJ2-7; 9 bases line up with TRBD1. The junction had 13 bases not matched to a gene; V was cut back by 9 bases and J by 4 bases. The CDR3 consists of 15 residues. Germline V gene sequence: CDR1 MNHNS, CDR2 SASEGT.

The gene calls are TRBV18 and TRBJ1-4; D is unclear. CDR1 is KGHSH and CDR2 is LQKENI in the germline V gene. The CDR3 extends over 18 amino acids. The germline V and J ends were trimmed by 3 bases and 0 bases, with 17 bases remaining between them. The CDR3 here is CASSPVKGGGATNEKLFF. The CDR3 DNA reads TGTGCCAGCTCACCCGTGAAAGGTGGCGGAGCAACTAATGAAAAACTGTTTTTT.

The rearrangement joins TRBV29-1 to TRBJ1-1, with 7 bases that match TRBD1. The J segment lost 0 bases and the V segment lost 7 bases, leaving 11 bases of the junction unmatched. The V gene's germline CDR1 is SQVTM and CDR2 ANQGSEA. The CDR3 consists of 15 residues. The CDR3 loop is CSGYRDSLMNTEAFF. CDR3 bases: TGCAGCGGCTACCGGGACAGCCTTATGAACACTGAAGCTTTCTTT.

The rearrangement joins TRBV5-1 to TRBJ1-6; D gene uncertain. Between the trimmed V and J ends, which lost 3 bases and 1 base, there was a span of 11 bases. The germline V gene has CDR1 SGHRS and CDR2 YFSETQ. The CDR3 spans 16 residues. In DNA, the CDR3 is TGCGCCAGCAGCTCAGGTGGGGAGTCCTATAATTCACCCCTCCACTTT. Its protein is CASSSGGESYNSPLHF.

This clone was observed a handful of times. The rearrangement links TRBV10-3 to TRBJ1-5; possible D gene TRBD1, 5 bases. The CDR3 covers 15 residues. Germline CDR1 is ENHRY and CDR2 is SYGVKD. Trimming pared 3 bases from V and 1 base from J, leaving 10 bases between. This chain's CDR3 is CAISDGGNSNQPQHF. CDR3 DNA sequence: TGTGCCATCAGTGACGGGGGGAACAGCAATCAGCCCCAGCATTTT.

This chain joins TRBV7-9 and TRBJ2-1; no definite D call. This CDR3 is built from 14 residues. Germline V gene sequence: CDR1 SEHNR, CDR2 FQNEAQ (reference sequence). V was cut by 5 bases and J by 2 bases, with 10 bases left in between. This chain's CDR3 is CASSLTSTYNEQFF. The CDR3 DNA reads TGTGCCAGCAGCCTCACTTCAACCTACAATGAGCAGTTCTTC.

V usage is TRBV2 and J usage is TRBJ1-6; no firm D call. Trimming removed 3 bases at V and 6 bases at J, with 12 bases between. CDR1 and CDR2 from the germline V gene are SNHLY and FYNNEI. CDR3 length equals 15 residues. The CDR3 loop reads CASSDEQWANSPLHF. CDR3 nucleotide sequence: TGTGCCAGCAGTGATGAGCAATGGGCTAATTCACCCCTCCACTTT.

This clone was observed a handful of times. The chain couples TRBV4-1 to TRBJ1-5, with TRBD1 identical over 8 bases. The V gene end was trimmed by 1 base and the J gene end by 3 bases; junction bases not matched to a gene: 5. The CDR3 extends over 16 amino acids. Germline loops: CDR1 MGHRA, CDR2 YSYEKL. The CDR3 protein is CASSQGQGADNQPQHF. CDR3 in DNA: TGCGCCAGCAGCCAAGGTCAGGGGGCCGACAATCAGCCCCAGCATTTT.

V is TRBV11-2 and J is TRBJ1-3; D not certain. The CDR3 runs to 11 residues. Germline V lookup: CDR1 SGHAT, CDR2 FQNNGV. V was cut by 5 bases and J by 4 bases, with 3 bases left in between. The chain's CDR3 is CASSGGNTIYF. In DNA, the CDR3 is TGTGCCAGCAGCGGAGGAAACACCATATATTTT.

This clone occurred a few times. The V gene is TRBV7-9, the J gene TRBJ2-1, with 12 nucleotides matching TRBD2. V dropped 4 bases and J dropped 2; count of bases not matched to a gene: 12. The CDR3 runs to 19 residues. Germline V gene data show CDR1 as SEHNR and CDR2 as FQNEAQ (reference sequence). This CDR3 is CASSSTARLAGATYNEQFF. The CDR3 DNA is TGTGCCAGCAGCTCCACAGCTAGACTAGCGGGGGCTACCTACAATGAGCAGTTCTTC.

The CDR3: CASSSGDSNQPQHF. Written as DNA, the CDR3 is TGTGCCAGTAGTTCAGGGGATAGCAATCAGCCCCAGCATTTT. The V and J genes are TRBV19 and TRBJ1-5, with D maybe TRBD1 (6 bases). The germline V and J ends were trimmed by 5 bases and 0 bases, with 8 bases remaining between them. Germline assignment: CDR1 LNHDA and CDR2 SQIVND (reference sequence). CDR3 size: 14 residues.

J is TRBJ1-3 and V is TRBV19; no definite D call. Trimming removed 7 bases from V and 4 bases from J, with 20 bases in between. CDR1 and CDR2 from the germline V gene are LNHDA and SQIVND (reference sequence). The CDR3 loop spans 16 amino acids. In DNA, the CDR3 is TGTGCCAGTAAATCCTTAGACCGAATGGCCGGAAACACCATATATTTT. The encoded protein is CASKSLDRMAGNTIYF. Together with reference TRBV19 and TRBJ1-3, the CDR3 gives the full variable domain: DGGITQSPKYLFRKEGQNVTLSCEQNLNHDAMYWYRQDPGQGLRLIYYSQIVNDFQKGDIAEGYSVSREKKESFPLTVTSAQKNPTAFYLCASKSLDRMAGNTIYFGEGSWLTVV.

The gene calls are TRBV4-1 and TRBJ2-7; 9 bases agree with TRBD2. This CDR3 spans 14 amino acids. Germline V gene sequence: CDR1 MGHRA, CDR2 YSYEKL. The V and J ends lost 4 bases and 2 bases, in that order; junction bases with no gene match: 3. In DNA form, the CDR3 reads TGCGCCAGCAGCCTTAGCGGGGGAACCTACGAGCAGTACTTC. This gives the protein CASSLSGGTYEQYF.

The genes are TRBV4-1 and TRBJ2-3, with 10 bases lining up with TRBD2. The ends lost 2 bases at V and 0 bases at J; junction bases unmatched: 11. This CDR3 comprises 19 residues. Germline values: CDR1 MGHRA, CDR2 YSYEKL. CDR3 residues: CASSQISGGPSSSTDTQYF. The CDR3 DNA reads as TGCGCCAGCAGCCAAATTAGCGGGGGGCCCAGTTCTAGCACAGATACGCAGTATTTT.

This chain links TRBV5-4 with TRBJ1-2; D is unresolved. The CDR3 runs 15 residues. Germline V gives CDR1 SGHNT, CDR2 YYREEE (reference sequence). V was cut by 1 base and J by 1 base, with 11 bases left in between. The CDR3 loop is CASSLRGFSNYGYTF. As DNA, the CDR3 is TGTGCCAGCAGCTTGCGGGGATTCAGTAACTATGGCTACACCTTC.

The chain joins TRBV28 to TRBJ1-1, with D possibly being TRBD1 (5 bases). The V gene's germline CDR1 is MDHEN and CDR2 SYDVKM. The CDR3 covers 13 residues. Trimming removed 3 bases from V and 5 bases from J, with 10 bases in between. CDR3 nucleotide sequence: TGTGCCAGCAGTTTCGCAGGGAGGACTGAAGCTTTCTTT. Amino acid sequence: CASSFAGRTEAFF.

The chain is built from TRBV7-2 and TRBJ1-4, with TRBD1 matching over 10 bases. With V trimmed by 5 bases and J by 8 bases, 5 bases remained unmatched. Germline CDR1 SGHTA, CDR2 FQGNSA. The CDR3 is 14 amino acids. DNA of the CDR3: TGTGCCAGCAGCCGGGACAGGGGAGACGAAAAACTGTTTTTT. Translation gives CASSRDRGDEKLFF.

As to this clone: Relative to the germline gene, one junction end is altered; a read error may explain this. The CDR3 sequence: CASSIRGSNRPQHF. CDR3 DNA sequence: TGTGCCAGCAGCATAAGGGGAAGCAATCGGCCCCAGCATTTT. The chain joins TRBV7-2 to TRBJ1-5; TRBD1 is a possible D gene (5 bases). CDR3 length: 14 residues. The germline V gene has CDR1 SGHTA and CDR2 FQGNSA.

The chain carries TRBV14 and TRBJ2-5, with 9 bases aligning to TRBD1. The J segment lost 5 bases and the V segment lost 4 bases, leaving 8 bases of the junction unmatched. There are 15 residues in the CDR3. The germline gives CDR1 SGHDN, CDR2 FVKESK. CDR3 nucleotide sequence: TGTGCCAGCAGCCGAGGACAGGGGCGATGGGAGACCCAGTACTTC. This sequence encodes CASSRGQGRWETQYF.

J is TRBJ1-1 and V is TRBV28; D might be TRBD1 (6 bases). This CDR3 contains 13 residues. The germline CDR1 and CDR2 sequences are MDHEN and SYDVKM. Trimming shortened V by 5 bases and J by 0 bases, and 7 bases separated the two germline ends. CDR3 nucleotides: TGTGCCAGCAGTCGACAGGTGAACACTGAAGCTTTCTTT. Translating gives CASSRQVNTEAFF.

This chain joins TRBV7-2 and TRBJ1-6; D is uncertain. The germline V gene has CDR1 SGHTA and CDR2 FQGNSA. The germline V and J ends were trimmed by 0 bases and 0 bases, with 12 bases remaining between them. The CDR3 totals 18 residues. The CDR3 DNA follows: TGTGCCAGCAGCTTAGCTCTTCTGGGCAGCTCCTATAATTCACCCCTCCACTTT. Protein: CASSLALLGSSYNSPLHF. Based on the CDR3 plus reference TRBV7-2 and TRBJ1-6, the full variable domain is GAGVSQSPSNKVTEKGKDVELRCDPISGHTALYWYRQSLGQGLEFLIYFQGNSAPDKSGLPSDRFSAERTGGSVSTLTIQRTQQEDSAVYLCASSLALLGSSYNSPLHFGNGTRLTVT.

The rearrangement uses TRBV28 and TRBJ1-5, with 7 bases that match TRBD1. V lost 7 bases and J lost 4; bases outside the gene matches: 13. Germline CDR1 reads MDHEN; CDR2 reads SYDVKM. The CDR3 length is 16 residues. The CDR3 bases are TGTGCCAGCACAGGGGGGCGCGGAAAGGGGAATCAGCCCCAGCATTTT. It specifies CASTGGRGKGNQPQHF.

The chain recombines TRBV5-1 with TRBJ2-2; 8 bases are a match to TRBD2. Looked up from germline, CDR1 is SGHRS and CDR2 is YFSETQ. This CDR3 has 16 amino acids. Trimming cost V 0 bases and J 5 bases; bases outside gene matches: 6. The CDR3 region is CASSLARGGRTGELFF. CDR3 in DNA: TGCGCCAGCAGCTTGGCCCGCGGGGGGCGAACCGGGGAGCTGTTTTTT.

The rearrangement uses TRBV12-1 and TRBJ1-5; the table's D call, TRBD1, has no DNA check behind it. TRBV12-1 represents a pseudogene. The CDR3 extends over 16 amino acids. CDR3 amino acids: CASSTITDRVNQPQHF. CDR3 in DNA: TGTGCCAGCAGTACAATTACTGACAGGGTAAATCAGCCCCAGCATTTT.

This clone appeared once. Here the CDR3 reads CASLRVGQETQYF. CDR3 DNA sequence: TGTGCCAGCCTCCGAGTGGGTCAAGAGACCCAGTACTTC. The chain has TRBV5-6 and TRBJ2-5; D call uncertain. The CDR3 is 13 residues long. The V gene lost 7 bases and the J gene lost 2 bases, with 12 bases spanning the gap. The germline V gene has CDR1 SGHDT and CDR2 YYEEEE. Using reference TRBV5-6 and TRBJ2-5 for the parts outside the CDR3, the full variable domain is DAGVTQSPTHLIKTRGQQVTLRCSPKSGHDTVSWYQQALGQGPQFIFQYYEEEERQRGNFPDRFSGHQFPNYSSELNVNALLLGDSALYLCASLRVGQETQYFGPGTRLLVL.

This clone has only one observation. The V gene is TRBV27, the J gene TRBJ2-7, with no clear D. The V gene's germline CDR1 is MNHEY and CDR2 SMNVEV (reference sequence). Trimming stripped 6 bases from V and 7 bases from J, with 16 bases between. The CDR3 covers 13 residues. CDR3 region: CASSLRHGLEQYF. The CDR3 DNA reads TGTGCCAGCAGCCTCCGACACGGGCTGGAGCAGTACTTC.

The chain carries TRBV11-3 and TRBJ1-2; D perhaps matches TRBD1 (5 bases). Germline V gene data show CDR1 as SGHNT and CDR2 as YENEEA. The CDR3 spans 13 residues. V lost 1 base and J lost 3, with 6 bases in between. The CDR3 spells CASSLARDYGYTF. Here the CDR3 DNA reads TGTGCCAGCAGCTTAGCCAGGGACTATGGCTACACCTTC.